One sample yielded the 8 T cell receptor beta chains listed below, sequenced in a study of blood T cell repertoires in COVID-19. Repertoires were generated with immunoSEQ multiplex PCR, while TCRdb's copy carries only in-frame clones and drops some. The sample has about 120,000 clones, about 85% seen once. Source material: peripheral blood. Source of these receptors: a man older than 75 with acute or convalescent COVID-19.

In regard to this clone: The same CDR3 can be traced to other DNA sequences in this sample. The chain is built from TRBV2 and TRBJ2-7; D remains unclear. The germline CDR1 and CDR2 sequences are SNHLY and FYNNEI. The CDR3 spans 11 residues. Trimming removed 4 bases from V and 4 bases from J, with 5 bases in between. The CDR3 coding sequence is TGTGCCAGCAGTGCTCTATACGAGCAGTACTTC. Translating gives CASSALYEQYF.

The genes are TRBV2 and TRBJ2-7; no definite D call. CDR1 SNHLY and CDR2 FYNNEI come from the germline V gene. This CDR3 region has 13 residues. V lost 4 bases, J lost 0 bases, and 7 bases lay in between. The DNA of the CDR3 is TGTGCCAGCAGTGTTAATTACTCCTACGAGCAGTACTTC. Translated: CASSVNYSYEQYF.

This clone is categorized as medium-sized. This chain connects TRBV7-8 to TRBJ2-4, with D tentatively TRBD2 (5 bases). Germline CDR1 SGHVS, CDR2 FQNEAQ. V was trimmed by 1 base and J by 16 bases, leaving 11 bases between them. CDR3 size: 11 residues. CDR3 sequence: CASSLGGLRYF. In DNA form, the CDR3 reads TGTGCCAGCAGCTTAGGCGGGCTGAGATACTTC.

This chain links TRBV24-1 with TRBJ2-7; the match to TRBD2 covers 9 bases. CDR1 is KGHDR, CDR2 SFDVKD, per germline. V lost 12 bases and J lost 2; bases outside the gene matches: 10. The CDR3 runs to 14 residues. The CDR3 DNA sequence: TGTGCCGTGGCCCCTAGCGGGAATACCTACGAGCAGTACTTC. The encoded protein is CAVAPSGNTYEQYF.

This chain links TRBV3-1 (or the pseudogene TRBV3-2) with TRBJ1-3; 11 bases are shared with TRBD1. From germline, CDR1 is LGHDT and CDR2 YNNKEL (reference sequence). There are 16 residues in the CDR3. V shed 2 bases, J shed 5 bases, and the junction held 5 bases outside the gene matches. CDR3 sequence (DNA): TGTGCCAGCAGCCAAAATCGGGACAGGGGGAGAAACACCATATATTTT. Translating it yields CASSQNRDRGRNTIYF.

The chain recombines TRBV18 with TRBJ1-5, with a possible D match to TRBD1 (6 bases). The germline V gene has CDR1 KGHSH and CDR2 LQKENI. This CDR3 region has 14 residues. Trimming cost V 6 bases and J 1 base, with 10 bases left between them. Here the CDR3 reads CASSEGVSNQPQHF. DNA for the CDR3: TGTGCCAGCTCTGAGGGGGTGAGCAATCAGCCCCAGCATTTT. Drawing the rest from reference TRBV18 and TRBJ1-5, the complete variable domain is NAGVMQNPRHLVRRRGQEARLRCSPMKGHSHVYWYRQLPEEGLKFMVYLQKENIIDESGMPKERFSAEFPKEGPSILRIQQVVRGDSAAYFCASSEGVSNQPQHFGDGTRLSIL.

The rearrangement uses TRBV3-1 (or the pseudogene TRBV3-2) and TRBJ1-1; no firm D call. Trimming removed 1 base at V and 1 base at J, with 7 bases between. Germline V gives CDR1 LGHDT, CDR2 YNNKEL (reference sequence). The CDR3 extends over 14 amino acids. DNA of the CDR3: TGTGCCAGCAGCCAAGCGAGTCGGAACACTGAAGCTTTCTTT. It is translated as CASSQASRNTEAFF.

The chain uses TRBV6-5 and TRBJ2-7, with 9 bases matching TRBD2. The CDR3 extends over 15 amino acids. V was clipped by 10 bases and J by 2 bases; unmatched bases: 12. CDR1 is MNHEY, CDR2 SVGAGI, per germline. CDR3 sequence (DNA): TGTGCCACTCACGGGAGTAGCGGGAGTGCCTACGAGCAGTACTTC. Protein product: CATHGSSGSAYEQYF.